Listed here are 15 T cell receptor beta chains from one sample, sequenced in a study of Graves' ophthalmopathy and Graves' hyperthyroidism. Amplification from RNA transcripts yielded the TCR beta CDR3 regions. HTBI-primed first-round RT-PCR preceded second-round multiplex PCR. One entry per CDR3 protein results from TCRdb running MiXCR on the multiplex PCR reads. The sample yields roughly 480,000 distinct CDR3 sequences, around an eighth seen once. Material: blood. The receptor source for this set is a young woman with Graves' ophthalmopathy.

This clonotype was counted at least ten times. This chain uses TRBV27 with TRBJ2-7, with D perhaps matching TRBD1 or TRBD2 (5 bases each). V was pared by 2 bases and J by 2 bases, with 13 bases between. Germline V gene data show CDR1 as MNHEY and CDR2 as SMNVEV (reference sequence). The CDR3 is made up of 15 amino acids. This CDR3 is CASSLQGPSPYEQYF. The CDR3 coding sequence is TGTGCCAGCAGTTTACAGGGACCCTCCCCCTACGAGCAGTACTTC.

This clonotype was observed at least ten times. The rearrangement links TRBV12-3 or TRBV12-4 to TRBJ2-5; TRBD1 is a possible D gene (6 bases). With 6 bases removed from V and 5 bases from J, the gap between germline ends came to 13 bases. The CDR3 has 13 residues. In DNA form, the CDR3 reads TGTGCCAGCAGAAACAGGGTGGGCGAGACCCAGTACTTC. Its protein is CASRNRVGETQYF.

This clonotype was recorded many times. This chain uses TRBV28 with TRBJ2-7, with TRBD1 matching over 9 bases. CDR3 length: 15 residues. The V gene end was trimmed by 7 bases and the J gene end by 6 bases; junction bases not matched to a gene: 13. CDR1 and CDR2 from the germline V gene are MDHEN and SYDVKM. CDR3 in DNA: TGTGCCAGCACCGGACAGGGGCTGGGTAAGCTCGAGCAGTACTTC. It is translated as CASTGQGLGKLEQYF.

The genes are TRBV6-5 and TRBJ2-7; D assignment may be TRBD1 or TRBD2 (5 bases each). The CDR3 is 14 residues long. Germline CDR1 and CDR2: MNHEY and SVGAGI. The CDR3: CASSFGTVTYEQYV. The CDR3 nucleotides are TGTGCCAGCAGTTTCGGGACGGTGACCTACGAGCAGTACGTG.

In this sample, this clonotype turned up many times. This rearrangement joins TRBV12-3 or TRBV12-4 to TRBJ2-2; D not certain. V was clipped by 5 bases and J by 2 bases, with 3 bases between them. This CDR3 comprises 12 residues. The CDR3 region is CASSQNTGELFF. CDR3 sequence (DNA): TGTGCCAGCAGTCAAAACACCGGGGAGCTGTTTTTT.

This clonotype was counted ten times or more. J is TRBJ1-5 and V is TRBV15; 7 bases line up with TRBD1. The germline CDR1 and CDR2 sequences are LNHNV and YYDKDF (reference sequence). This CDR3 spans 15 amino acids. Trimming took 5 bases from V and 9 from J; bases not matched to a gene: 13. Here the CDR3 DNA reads TGTGCCACCAGCCTCCACGACAGGGTCCATCTGCCCCAGCATTTT. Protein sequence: CATSLHDRVHLPQHF.

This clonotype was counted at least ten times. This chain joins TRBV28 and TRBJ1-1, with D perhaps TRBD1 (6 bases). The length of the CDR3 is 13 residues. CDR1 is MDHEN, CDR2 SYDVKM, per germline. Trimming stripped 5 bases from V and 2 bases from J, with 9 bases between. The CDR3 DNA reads TGTGCCAGCAGTAGACAGGCTAACACTGAAGCTTTCTTT. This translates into CASSRQANTEAFF.

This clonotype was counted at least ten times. In nucleotides, the CDR3 is TGTGCCACCAGCACCAGGGAAACAAGAGATACCCAGTACTTC. It yields the protein CATSTRETRDTQYF. The chain carries TRBV15 and TRBJ2-5; D might be TRBD1 (5 bases). Germline CDR1 is LNHNV and CDR2 is YYDKDF (reference sequence). The CDR3 loop spans 14 amino acids. With 4 bases removed from V and 8 bases from J, the gap between germline ends came to 17 bases.

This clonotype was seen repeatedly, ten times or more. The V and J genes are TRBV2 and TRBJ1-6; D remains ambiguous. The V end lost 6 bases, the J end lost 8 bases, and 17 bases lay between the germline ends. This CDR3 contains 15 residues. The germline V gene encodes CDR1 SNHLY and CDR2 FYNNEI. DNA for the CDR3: TGTGCCAGCAGGTATGACTTCCACCAGGATTCACCCCTCCACTTT. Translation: CASRYDFHQDSPLHF.

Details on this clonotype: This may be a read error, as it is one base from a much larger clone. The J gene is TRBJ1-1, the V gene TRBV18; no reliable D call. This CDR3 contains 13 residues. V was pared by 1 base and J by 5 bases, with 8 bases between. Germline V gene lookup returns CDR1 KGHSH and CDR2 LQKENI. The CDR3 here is CASSPQRSTEAFF. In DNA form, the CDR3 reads TGTGCCAGCTCACCACAACGTTCTACTGAAGCTTTCTTT.

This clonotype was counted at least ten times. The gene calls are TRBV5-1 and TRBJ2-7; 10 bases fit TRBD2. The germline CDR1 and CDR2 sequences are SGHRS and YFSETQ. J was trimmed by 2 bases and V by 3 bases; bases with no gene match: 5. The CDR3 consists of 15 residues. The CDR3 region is CASSWTSGKTYEQYF. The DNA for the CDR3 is TGCGCCAGCAGCTGGACTAGCGGTAAAACCTACGAGCAGTACTTC.

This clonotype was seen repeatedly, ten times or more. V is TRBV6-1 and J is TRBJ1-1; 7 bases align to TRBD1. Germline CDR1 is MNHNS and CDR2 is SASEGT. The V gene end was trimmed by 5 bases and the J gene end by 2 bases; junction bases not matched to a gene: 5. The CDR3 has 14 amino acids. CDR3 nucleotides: TGTGCCAGCAGTACCGGGACAGCCAACACTGAAGCTTTCTTT. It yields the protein CASSTGTANTEAFF.

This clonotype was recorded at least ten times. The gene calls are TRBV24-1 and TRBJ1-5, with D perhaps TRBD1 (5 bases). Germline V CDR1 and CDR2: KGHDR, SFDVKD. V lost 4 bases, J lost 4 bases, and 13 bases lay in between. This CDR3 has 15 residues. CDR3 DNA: TGTGCCACCAGTGACTCGGACAAATCAAATCAGCCCCAGCATTTT. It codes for CATSDSDKSNQPQHF.

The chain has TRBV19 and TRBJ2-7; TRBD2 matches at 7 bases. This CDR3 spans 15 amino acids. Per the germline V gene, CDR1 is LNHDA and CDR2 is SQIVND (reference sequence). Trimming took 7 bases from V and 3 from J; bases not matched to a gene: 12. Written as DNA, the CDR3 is TGTGCCAGTAAAGAGGACCGGGGAGGGATCTACGAGCAGTACTTC. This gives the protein CASKEDRGGIYEQYF.

CDR3: CAWSVRLAGRYQETQYF. The DNA of the CDR3 is TGTGCCTGGAGTGTACGGCTAGCGGGAAGGTACCAAGAGACCCAGTACTTC. The chain uses TRBV30 and TRBJ2-5; 9 bases fit TRBD2. Trimming at V came to 0 bases and at J to 0 bases, leaving 8 bases not matched to a gene. Germline V gene lookup returns CDR1 GTSNPN and CDR2 SVGIG (reference sequence). This CDR3 region has 17 residues.